This entry lists 20 T cell receptor beta chains sequenced from one sample in a study of identical twins. TCRdb called the 5' RACE reads again in MiXCR, with one record for every CDR3 protein. The sample carries over 550,000 distinct CDR3 sequences, around 7.4% recorded once. This sample also belongs to another study, concerning yellow fever vaccine responses in identical twins.

Sequencing was performed on PBMCs. These TCRs come from a young woman in good health.

There are a few counts of this clonotype. This rearrangement joins TRBV9 to TRBJ2-3; 9 bases match TRBD1. CDR1 SGDLS and CDR2 YYNGEE come from the germline V gene. The V gene end was trimmed by 4 bases and the J gene end by 4 bases; junction bases not matched to a gene: 7. The CDR3 totals 15 residues. The CDR3 DNA reads as TGTGCCAGCAGCAACTCACAGGGGGCTGCAGATACGCAGTATTTT. This translates into CASSNSQGAADTQYF.

In its sample, this clonotype was seen many times. At one end, the junction sequence differs from germline, possibly due to a read error. This chain connects TRBV20-1 to TRBJ1-2; 7 positions match TRBD1. Germline CDR1 is DFQATT and CDR2 is SNEGSKA (reference sequence). The CDR3 is made up of 12 amino acids. The CDR3 protein is CSAREGGELPVF. The CDR3 bases are TGCAGTGCTAGAGAAGGGGGCGAGCTCCCCGTCTTC.

This clonotype was detected ten times or more. This CDR3 is CASSQAGADSNQPQHF. The CDR3, as DNA: TGTGCCAGCAGCCAGGCAGGGGCGGATAGCAATCAGCCCCAGCATTTT. V usage is TRBV7-9 and J usage is TRBJ1-5; perhaps TRBD1 as D (6 bases). This CDR3 has 16 residues. The V gene lost 5 bases and the J gene lost 0 bases, with 14 bases spanning the gap. Germline CDR1 is SEHNR and CDR2 is FQNEAQ (reference sequence).

This chain connects TRBV9 to TRBJ1-1; D call uncertain. The CDR3 extends over 13 amino acids. The germline CDR1 and CDR2 sequences are SGDLS and YYNGEE. Trimming removed 2 bases at V and 5 bases at J, with 10 bases between. The CDR3 reads CASSVYVGTEAFF. CDR3 DNA: TGTGCCAGCAGCGTCTACGTCGGTACTGAAGCTTTCTTT. Full variable domain (missing parts from reference TRBV9 and TRBJ1-1): DSGVTQTPKHLITATGQRVTLRCSPRSGDLSVYWYQQSLDQGLQFLIQYYNGEERAKGNILERFSAQQFPDLHSELNLSSLELGDSALYFCASSVYVGTEAFFGQGTRLTVV.

The J gene is TRBJ2-4, the V gene TRBV6-1; TRBD2 matches at 11 bases. CDR3 length: 15 residues. Per the germline V gene, CDR1 is MNHNS and CDR2 is SASEGT. Trimming cost V 5 bases and J 5 bases; bases outside gene matches: 5. DNA for the CDR3: TGTGCCAGCAGTCTAGCGGGAGGTGGGCAAAACATTCAGTACTTC. Translated: CASSLAGGGQNIQYF.

The J gene is TRBJ2-7, the V gene TRBV20-1; 8 nucleotides line up with TRBD2. The germline gives CDR1 DFQATT, CDR2 SNEGSKA (reference sequence). This CDR3 spans 15 amino acids. The V gene end was trimmed by 6 bases and the J gene end by 0 bases; junction bases not matched to a gene: 10. The CDR3 DNA is TGCAGTGCCTCACAGGGTAGCGGGGCCTCCTACGAGCAGTACTTC. Amino acid sequence: CSASQGSGASYEQYF.

There are many counts of this clonotype. This chain uses TRBV3-1 with TRBJ2-5; D is unclear. There are 11 residues in the CDR3. CDR1 and CDR2 (germline): LGHDT, YNNKEL (reference sequence). The germline V and J ends were trimmed by 5 bases and 4 bases, with 5 bases remaining between them. CDR3 sequence: CASSKRETQYF. The CDR3 DNA is TGTGCCAGCAGCAAGCGAGAGACCCAGTACTTC.

The chain links TRBV6-2 or TRBV6-3 to TRBJ1-6; TRBD1 agrees at 9 bases. CDR1 is MNHEY, CDR2 SVGEGT, per germline. The CDR3 extends over 20 amino acids. Germline trimming cut 2 bases from V and 1 base from J; bases unmatched to any gene: 12. CDR3 DNA: TGTGCCAGCAGTTACAGTACTACTTCGACAGGGGGTTCCTATAATTCACCCCTCCACTTT. Protein: CASSYSTTSTGGSYNSPLHF.

The chain joins TRBV10-3 to TRBJ2-1; 9 bases map to TRBD2. CDR1 is ENHRY, CDR2 SYGVKD, per germline. The CDR3 runs 16 residues. Germline trimming cut 3 bases from V and 4 bases from J; bases unmatched to any gene: 7. CDR3 loop: CAISDFSGSSYNEQFF. The CDR3 nucleotides read TGTGCCATCAGTGACTTTAGCGGGAGCTCTTACAATGAGCAGTTCTTC.

In its sample, this clonotype was seen many times. The chain couples TRBV5-1 to TRBJ2-7, with 7 bases identical to TRBD1. The CDR3 totals 16 residues. Trimming cost V 0 bases and J 1 base; bases outside gene matches: 7. Germline V gene data show CDR1 as SGHRS and CDR2 as YFSETQ. This CDR3 is CASSLDLDRPSYEQYF. The CDR3 DNA follows: TGCGCCAGCAGCTTGGATTTGGACAGGCCTTCCTACGAGCAGTACTTC.

The V and J genes are TRBV6-2 or TRBV6-3 and TRBJ2-1; D gene ambiguous. The CDR3 length is 16 residues. Looked up from germline, CDR1 is MNHEY and CDR2 is SVGEGT. V was shortened by 6 bases and J by 0 bases, with 15 bases between the two germline ends. CDR3 in amino acids: CASRTDAWGSYNEQFF. In DNA, the CDR3 is TGTGCCAGCAGAACGGACGCTTGGGGCTCCTACAATGAGCAGTTCTTC.

The rearrangement links TRBV2 to TRBJ2-7; tentative D call: TRBD2 (6 bases). The germline V gene encodes CDR1 SNHLY and CDR2 FYNNEI. Trimming shortened V by 7 bases and J by 6 bases, and 16 bases separated the two germline ends. This CDR3 has 13 amino acids. The CDR3 nucleotides read TGTGCCAGCACGGGAGAACTGCCCGGCGAGCAGTACTTC. Its translation is CASTGELPGEQYF.

This clonotype was seen many times. The chain has TRBV5-1 and TRBJ2-1, with D uncertain. Trimming stripped 0 bases from V and 2 bases from J, with 6 bases between. The CDR3 is 14 residues long. The germline V gene has CDR1 SGHRS and CDR2 YFSETQ. CDR3 in amino acids: CASSLADTYNEQFF. The DNA of the CDR3 is TGCGCCAGCAGCTTGGCGGATACCTACAATGAGCAGTTCTTC.

The V and J genes are TRBV19 and TRBJ1-5, with D uncertain. Between the trimmed V and J ends, which lost 0 bases and 0 bases, there was a span of 12 bases. This CDR3 comprises 17 residues. Germline V gene data show CDR1 as LNHDA and CDR2 as SQIVND (reference sequence). The DNA for the CDR3 is TGTGCCAGTAGTATAGAGTCGGCGATCTATAGCAATCAGCCCCAGCATTTT. This sequence encodes CASSIESAIYSNQPQHF.

The chain carries TRBV12-3 or TRBV12-4 and TRBJ1-1; the D gene is possibly TRBD1 (5 bases). Between the trimmed V and J ends, which lost 6 bases and 0 bases, there was a span of 11 bases. The CDR3 length is 14 residues. CDR3 sequence: CASRLRGLNTEAFF. CDR3 bases: TGTGCCAGCAGGTTACGGGGGTTGAACACTGAAGCTTTCTTT.

This clonotype has just a few counts. V is TRBV5-1 and J is TRBJ2-5; the match to TRBD1 covers 8 bases. J was trimmed by 4 bases and V by 0 bases; bases with no gene match: 8. The CDR3 totals 16 residues. Germline values: CDR1 SGHRS, CDR2 YFSETQ. CDR3 sequence: CASSLASGRGPETQYF. The CDR3 DNA follows: TGCGCCAGCAGCTTGGCCTCGGGCAGGGGGCCAGAGACCCAGTACTTC. Drawing the rest from reference TRBV5-1 and TRBJ2-5, the complete variable domain is KAGVTQTPRYLIKTRGQQVTLSCSPISGHRSVSWYQQTPGQGLQFLFEYFSETQRNKGNFPGRFSGRQFSNSRSEMNVSTLELGDSALYLCASSLASGRGPETQYFGPGTRLLVL.

Ten or more counts support this clonotype. The chain employs TRBV29-1 and TRBJ2-3, with a possible D match to TRBD2 (5 bases). CDR3 length: 13 residues. V lost 4 bases to trimming and J lost 0 bases, with 8 bases between them. The germline V gene has CDR1 SQVTM and CDR2 ANQGSEA. The CDR3 DNA sequence: TGCAGCGTTGTTGGCGGGAGCACAGATACGCAGTATTTT. This translates into CSVVGGSTDTQYF.

This rearrangement joins TRBV29-1 to TRBJ2-6; D uncertain. Germline V gene sequence: CDR1 SQVTM, CDR2 ANQGSEA. The CDR3 spans 13 residues. Trimming cost V 6 bases and J 0 bases, with 6 bases left between them. CDR3 DNA sequence: TGCAGCGTAGCGAGCTCTGGGGCCAACGTCCTGACTTTC. This encodes CSVASSGANVLTF. Based on the CDR3 plus reference TRBV29-1 and TRBJ2-6, the full variable domain is SAVISQKPSRDICQRGTSLTIQCQVDSQVTMMFWYRQQPGQSLTLIATANQGSEATYESGFVIDKFPISRPNLTFSTLTVSNMSPEDSSIYLCSVASSGANVLTFGAGSRLTVL.

This clonotype was detected ten times or more. V gene TRBV7-9 combines with J gene TRBJ2-1, with a weak D call TRBD1 (6 bases). The V and J ends lost 1 base and 9 bases respectively, with 16 bases between them. Germline CDR1 SEHNR, CDR2 FQNEAQ (reference sequence). The CDR3 sequence is 15 residues long. The CDR3 coding sequence is TGTGCCAGCAGCTTAGGGTTGTCAGGGGCTGGTGAGCAGTTCTTC. It specifies CASSLGLSGAGEQFF.

V gene TRBV5-1 combines with J gene TRBJ2-6, with D perhaps TRBD2 (6 bases). The CDR3 is 17 residues long. Germline-derived CDR1 and CDR2 are SGHRS and YFSETQ. Trimming removed 5 bases at V and 0 bases at J, with 15 bases between. For the CDR3, the DNA is TGCGCCAGCAGAGGGGCCTTGGGGGGCTCTGGGGCCAACGTCCTGACTTTC. This gives the protein CASRGALGGSGANVLTF.